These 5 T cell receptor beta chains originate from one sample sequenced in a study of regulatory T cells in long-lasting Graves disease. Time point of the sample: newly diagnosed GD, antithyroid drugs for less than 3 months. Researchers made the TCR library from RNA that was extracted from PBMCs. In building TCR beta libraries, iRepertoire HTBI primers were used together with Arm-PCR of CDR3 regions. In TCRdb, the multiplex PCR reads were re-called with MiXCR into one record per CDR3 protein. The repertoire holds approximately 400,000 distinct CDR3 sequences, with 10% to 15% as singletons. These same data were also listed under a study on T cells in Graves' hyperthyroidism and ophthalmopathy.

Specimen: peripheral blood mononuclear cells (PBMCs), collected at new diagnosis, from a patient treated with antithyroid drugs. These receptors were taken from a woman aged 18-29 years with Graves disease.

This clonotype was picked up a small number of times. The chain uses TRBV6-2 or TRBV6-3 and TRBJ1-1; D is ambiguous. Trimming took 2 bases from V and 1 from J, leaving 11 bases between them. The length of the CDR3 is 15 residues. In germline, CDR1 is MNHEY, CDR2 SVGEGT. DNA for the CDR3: TGTGCCAGCAGTTACGACTGGGTCCAGAACACTGAAGCTTTCTTT. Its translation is CASSYDWVQNTEAFF.

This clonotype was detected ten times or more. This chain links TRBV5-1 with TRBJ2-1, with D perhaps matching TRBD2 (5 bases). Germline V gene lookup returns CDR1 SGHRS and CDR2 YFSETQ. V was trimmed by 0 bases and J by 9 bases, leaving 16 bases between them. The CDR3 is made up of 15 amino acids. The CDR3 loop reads CASSLVYSEGSEQFF. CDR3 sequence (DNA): TGCGCCAGCAGCTTGGTATATTCTGAAGGGAGTGAGCAGTTCTTC.

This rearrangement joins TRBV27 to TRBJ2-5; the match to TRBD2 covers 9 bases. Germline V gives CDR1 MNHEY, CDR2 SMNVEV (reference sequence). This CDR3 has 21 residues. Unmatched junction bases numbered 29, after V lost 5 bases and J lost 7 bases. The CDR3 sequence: CASSVRQGAGGPPVKSGTQYF. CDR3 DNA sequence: TGTGCCAGCAGTGTCCGTCAGGGAGCGGGAGGCCCGCCGGTCAAGAGTGGGACCCAGTACTTC.

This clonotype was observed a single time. The CDR3 nucleotides are TGTGCCAGCAACTTGGGGCGGGGCAGTTCGGATTCTGGGGCCAACGTCCTGACTTTC. Translating gives CASNLGRGSSDSGANVLTF. The genes are TRBV11-2 and TRBJ2-6; TRBD2 might be the D (6 bases). This CDR3 comprises 19 residues. Per the germline V gene, CDR1 is SGHAT and CDR2 is FQNNGV. Trimming shortened V by 7 bases and J by 1 base, and 23 bases separated the two germline ends.

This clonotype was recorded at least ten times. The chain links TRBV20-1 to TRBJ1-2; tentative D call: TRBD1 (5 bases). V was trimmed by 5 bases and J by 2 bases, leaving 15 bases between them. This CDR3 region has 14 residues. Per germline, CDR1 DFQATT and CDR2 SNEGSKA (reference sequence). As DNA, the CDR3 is TGCAGTGCTCCTGGTGGGGGTCTGAACTATGGCTACACCTTC. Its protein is CSAPGGGLNYGYTF.